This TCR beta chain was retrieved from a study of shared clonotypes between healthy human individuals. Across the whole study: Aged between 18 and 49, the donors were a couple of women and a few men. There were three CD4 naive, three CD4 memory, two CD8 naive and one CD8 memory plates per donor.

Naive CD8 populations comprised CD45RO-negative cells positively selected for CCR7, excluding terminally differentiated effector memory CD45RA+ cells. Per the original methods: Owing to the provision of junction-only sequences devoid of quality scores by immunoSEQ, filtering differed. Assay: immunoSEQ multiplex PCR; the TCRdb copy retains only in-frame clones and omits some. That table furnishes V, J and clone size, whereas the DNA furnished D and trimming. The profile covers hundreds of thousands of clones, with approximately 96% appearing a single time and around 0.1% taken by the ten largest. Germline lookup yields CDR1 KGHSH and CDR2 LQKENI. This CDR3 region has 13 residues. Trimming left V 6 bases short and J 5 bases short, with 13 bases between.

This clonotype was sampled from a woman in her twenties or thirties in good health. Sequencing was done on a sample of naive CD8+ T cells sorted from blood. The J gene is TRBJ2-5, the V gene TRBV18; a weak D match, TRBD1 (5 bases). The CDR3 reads CASSRRVSETQYF. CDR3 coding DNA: TGTGCCAGCTCCCGCAGGGTATCGGAGACCCAGTACTTC.